This record concerns one T cell receptor (beta chain) sequence. No antigen is known for it. PCR employed 60 Vbeta and 13 Jbeta primers. Libraries were prepared by immunoSEQ multiplex PCR; TCRdb keeps only in-frame clonotypes and omits some of them. Of approximately 180,000 clones listed, approximately 82% were seen once; the top ten hold under 2.5%. The data belong to a study of cytomegalovirus exposure and HLA in healthy donors. Study-wide results and limits: For most TCR sequences rarity was the rule, although some public TCRs occurred in many donors.

The germline V gene encodes CDR1 SGHTA and CDR2 FQGNSA. The CDR3 totals 15 residues. The ends were cut back, 2 bases at V and 12 bases at J, with 21 bases in the middle. What was sequenced was PBMCs. This sequence originates from a woman aged 30 to 39 in good health and CMV-seronegative. The V call is TRBV7-2, the J call TRBJ2-3; maybe TRBD2 (6 bases). In nucleotides, the CDR3 is TGTGCCAGCAGCTTAAGTGGATCGGGGCAGGGAGGTCAGTATTTT. It is translated as CASSLSGSGQGGQYF.